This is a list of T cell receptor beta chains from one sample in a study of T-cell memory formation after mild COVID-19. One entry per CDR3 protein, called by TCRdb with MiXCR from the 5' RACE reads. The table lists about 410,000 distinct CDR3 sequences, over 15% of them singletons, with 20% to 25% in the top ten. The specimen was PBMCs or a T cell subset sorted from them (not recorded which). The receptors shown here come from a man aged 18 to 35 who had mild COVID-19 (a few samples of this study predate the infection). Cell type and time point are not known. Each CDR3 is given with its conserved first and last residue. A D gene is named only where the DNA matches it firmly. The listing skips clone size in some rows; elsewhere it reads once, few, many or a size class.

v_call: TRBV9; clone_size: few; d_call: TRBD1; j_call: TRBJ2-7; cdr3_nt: TGTGCCAGCAGCGCGGGGACAGGGGGGTTCTACGAGCAGTACTTC; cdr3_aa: CASSAGTGGFYEQYF
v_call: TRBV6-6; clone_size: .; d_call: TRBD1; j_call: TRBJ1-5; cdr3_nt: TGTGCCAGCAGTTACGACAGGGATCAGCCCCAGCATTTT; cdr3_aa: CASSYDRDQPQHF
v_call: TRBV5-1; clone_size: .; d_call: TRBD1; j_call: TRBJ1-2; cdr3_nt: TGCGCCAGCAGGGGGGACAGTGGAGTGGCCTATGGCTACACCTTC; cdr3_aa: CASRGDSGVAYGYTF
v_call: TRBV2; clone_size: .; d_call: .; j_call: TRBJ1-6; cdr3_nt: TGTGCCAGCAGGCGATTAGGACCTGGGCCCCAGAATTCACCCCTCCACTTT; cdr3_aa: CASRRLGPGPQNSPLHF
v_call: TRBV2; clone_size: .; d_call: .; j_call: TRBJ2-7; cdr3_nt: TGTGCCAGCAGTGCGGACCGAGGGGGGGCCTACGAGCAGTACTTC; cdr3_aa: CASSADRGGAYEQYF
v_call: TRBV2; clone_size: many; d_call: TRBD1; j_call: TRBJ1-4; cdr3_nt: TGTGCCAGCAGTGACGGGACAGGGGAAAAACTGTTTTTT; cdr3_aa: CASSDGTGEKLFF
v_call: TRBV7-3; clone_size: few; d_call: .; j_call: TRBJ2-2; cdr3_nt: TGTGCCAGCAGCCCCCCCGGGGGCGGTGGGGAGCTGTTTTTT; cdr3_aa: CASSPPGGGGELFF
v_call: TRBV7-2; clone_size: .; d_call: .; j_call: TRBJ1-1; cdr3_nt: TGTGCCAGCAGCTGGGAACAGCGGGGGACTGAAGCTTTCTTT; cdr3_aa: CASSWEQRGTEAFF
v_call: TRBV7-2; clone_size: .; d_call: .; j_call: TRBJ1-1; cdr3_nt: TGTGCCAGCAACTACAGGGTTATGAACACTGAAGCTTTCTTT; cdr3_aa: CASNYRVMNTEAFF
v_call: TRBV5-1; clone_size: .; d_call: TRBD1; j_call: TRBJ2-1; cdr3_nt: TGCGCCAGCAGCTTGACCGGGACAGGGGGCGCCCTCAATGAGCAGTTCTTC; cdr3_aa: CASSLTGTGGALNEQFF
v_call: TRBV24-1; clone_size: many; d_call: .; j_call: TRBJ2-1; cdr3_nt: TGTGCCACCAGTGCTAGCGAGTCAGCCTACAATGAGCAGTTCTTC; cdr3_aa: CATSASESAYNEQFF
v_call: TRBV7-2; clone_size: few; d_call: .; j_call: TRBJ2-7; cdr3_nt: TGTGCCAGCAATCGGGTGTACGAGCAGTACTTC; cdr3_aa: CASNRVYEQYF
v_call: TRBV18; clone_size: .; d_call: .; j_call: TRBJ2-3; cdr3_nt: TGTGCCAGCTCACCAGGGGTGGCAGATACGCAGTATTTT; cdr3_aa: CASSPGVADTQYF
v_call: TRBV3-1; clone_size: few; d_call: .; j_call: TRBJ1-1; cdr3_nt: TGTGCCAGCAGCCAAGTTCGGAGTCAGAGAAACACTGAAGCTTTCTTT; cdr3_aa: CASSQVRSQRNTEAFF
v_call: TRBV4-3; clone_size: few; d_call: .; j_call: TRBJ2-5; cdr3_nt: TGCGCCAGCAGCCAAGGGGTGGGGTACCAAGAGACCCAGTACTTC; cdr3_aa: CASSQGVGYQETQYF
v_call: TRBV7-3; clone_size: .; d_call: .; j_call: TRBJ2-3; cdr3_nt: TGTGCCAGCAGCTTACTGAGCGGATGGGCAGATACGCAGTATTTT; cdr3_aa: CASSLLSGWADTQYF
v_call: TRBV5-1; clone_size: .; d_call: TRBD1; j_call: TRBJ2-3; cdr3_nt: TGCGCCAGCAGCACGGACAGGGGGTTAGATACGCAGTATTTT; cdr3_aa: CASSTDRGLDTQYF
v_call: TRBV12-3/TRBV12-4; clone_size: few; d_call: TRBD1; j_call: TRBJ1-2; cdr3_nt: TGTGCCAGCAGTCCCAAAGGGACAGGGAGCGTCTATGGCTACACCTTC; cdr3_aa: CASSPKGTGSVYGYTF
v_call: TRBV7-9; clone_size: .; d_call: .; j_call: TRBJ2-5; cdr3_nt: TGTGCCAGCGCCCCAGGGAGAGAGACCCAGTACTTC; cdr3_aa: CASAPGRETQYF
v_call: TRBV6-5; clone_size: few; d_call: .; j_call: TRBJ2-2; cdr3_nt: TGTGCCAGCAATTTTGGACAGCAAAACCCCGGGGAGCTGTTTTTT; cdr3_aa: CASNFGQQNPGELFF
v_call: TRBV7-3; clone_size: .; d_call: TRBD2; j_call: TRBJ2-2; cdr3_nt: TGTGCCAGCAGCTCGGGACTAGCGGGGGCGGAGAACACCGGGGAGCTGTTTTTT; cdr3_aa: CASSSGLAGAENTGELFF
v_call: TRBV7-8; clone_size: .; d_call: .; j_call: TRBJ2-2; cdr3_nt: TGTGCCAGCAGCTTAGAGGTCCCTTGGGAGCTCGGGCGGGAGCTGTTTTTT; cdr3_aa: CASSLEVPWELGRELFF
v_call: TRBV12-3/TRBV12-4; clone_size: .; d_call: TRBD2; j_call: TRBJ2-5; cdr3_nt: TGTGCCAGCAGTTCCAGCGGGGGGGAAGAGACCCAGTACTTC; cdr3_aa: CASSSSGGEETQYF
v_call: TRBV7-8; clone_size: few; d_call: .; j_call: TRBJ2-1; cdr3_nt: TGTGCCAGCAGCTTAGAACGGGGGAGTGATGAGCAGTTCTTC; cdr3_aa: CASSLERGSDEQFF
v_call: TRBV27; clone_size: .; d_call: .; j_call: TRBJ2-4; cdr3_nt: TGTGCCAGCAGTCCCCTTTACCGGGCCCTGGGAAACATTCAGTACTTC; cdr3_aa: CASSPLYRALGNIQYF
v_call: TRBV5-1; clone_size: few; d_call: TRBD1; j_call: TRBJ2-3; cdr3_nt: TGCGCCAGCAGCTTGGGACAGGGGGCGATCACAGATACGCAGTATTTT; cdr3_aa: CASSLGQGAITDTQYF
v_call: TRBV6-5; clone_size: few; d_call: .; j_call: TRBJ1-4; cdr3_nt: TGTGCCAGCAGCCAAAGACAAGTCTCTGAAAAACTGTTTTTT; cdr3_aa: CASSQRQVSEKLFF
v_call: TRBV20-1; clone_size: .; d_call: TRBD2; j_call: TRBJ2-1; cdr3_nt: TGCAGTGCTACCTTGCGGGGGGGTAGGAACCGGGATTCCTACAATGAGCAGTTCTTC; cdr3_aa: CSATLRGGRNRDSYNEQFF
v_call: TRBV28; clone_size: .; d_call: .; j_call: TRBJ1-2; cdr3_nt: TGTGCCAGCAGTTTTGCTCGGAATAACAACTATGGCTACACCTTC; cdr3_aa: CASSFARNNNYGYTF
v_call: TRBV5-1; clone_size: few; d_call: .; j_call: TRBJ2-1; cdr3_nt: TGCGCCAGCAGTCCAGGGATAGAGTACAATGAGCAGTTCTTC; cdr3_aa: CASSPGIEYNEQFF
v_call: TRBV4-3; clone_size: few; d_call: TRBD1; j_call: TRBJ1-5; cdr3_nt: TGCGCCAGCAGCGTCTGGACAGGGGTTGAACAGCCCCAGCATTTT; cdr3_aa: CASSVWTGVEQPQHF
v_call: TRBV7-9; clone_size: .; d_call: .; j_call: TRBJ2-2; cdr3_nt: TGTGCCAGCAGCTTATTTGCCTCCGGGGAGCTGTTTTTT; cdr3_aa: CASSLFASGELFF
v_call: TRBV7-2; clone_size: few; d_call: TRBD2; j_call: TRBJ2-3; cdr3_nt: TGTGCCAGCAGCTTAGGTTTCGGGGGGGCAGATACGCAGTATTTT; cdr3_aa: CASSLGFGGADTQYF
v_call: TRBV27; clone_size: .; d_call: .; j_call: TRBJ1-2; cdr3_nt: TGTGCCAGCAGTACGGGACAAGACTATGGCTACACCTTC; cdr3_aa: CASSTGQDYGYTF
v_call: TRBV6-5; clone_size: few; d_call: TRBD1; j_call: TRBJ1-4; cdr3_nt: TGTGCCAGCAGCCTTCGGTCGGGACAGGGGTTCAGAGATGAAAAACTGTTTTTT; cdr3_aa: CASSLRSGQGFRDEKLFF
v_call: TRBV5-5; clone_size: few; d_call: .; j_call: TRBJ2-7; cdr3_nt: TGTGCCAGCAGCTTGTGGAACAGGGCCGAGCAGTACTTC; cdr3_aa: CASSLWNRAEQYF
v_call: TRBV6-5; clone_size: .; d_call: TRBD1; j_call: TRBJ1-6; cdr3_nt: TGTGCCAGCAGCCGGACAGGGGAGGGGATTTCACCCCTCCACTTT; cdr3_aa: CASSRTGEGISPLHF
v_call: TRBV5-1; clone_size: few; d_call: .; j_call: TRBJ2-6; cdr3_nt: TGCGCCAGCAGACCAGCAGGGATCGGGGCCAACGTCCTGACTTTC; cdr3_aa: CASRPAGIGANVLTF
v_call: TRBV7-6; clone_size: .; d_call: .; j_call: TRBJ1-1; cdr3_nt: TGTGCCAGCAGCACTCGGAGGGACACTGAAGCTTTCTTT; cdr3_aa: CASSTRRDTEAFF
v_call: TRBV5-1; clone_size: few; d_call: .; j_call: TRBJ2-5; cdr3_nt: TGCGCCAGCAGCTTGGCTGGGGGGCCGGGGGAGACCCAGTACTTC; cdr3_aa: CASSLAGGPGETQYF
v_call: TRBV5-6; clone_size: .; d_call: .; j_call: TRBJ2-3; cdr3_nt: TGTGCCAGCAGCTTTCGGTTGGTGAGGAGACCAGATACGCAGTATTTT; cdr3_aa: CASSFRLVRRPDTQYF
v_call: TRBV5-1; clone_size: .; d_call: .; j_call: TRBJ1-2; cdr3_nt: TGCGCCAGCAGAACAGGTTATAACTATGGCTACACCTTC; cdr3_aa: CASRTGYNYGYTF